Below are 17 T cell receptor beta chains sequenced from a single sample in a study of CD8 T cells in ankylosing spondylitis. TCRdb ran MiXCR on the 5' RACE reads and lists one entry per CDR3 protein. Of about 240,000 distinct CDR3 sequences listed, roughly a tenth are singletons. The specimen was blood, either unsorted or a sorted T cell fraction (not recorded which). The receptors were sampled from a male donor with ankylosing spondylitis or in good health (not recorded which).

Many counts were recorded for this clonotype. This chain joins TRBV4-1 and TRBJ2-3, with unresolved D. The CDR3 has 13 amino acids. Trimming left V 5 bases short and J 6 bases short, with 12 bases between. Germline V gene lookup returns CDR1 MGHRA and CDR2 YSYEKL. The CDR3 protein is CASSAQTSDTQYF. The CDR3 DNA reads TGCGCCAGCAGCGCCCAGACCAGTGATACGCAGTATTTT.

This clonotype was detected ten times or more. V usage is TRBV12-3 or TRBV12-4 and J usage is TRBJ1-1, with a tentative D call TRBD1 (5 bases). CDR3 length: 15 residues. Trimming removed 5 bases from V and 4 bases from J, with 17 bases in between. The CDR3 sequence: CASSPRDGRGTEAFF. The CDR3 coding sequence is TGTGCCAGCAGTCCTAGGGACGGCCGCGGCACTGAAGCTTTCTTT.

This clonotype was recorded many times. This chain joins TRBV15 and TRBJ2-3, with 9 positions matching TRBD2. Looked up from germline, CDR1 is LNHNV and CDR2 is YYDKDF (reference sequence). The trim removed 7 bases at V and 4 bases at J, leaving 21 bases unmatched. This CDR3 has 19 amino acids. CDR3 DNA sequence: TGTGCCACCACCCCCGGGAGGGCTACTAGCGGGTGGAGGGCAGATACGCAGTATTTT. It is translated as CATTPGRATSGWRADTQYF.

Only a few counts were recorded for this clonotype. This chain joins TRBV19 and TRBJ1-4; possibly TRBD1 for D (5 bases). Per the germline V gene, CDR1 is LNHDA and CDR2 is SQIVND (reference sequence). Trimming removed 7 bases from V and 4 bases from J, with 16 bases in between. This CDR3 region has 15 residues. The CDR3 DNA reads TGTGCCAGTAAGCCCCCGGGACCGATTAATGAAAAACTGTTTTTT. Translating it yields CASKPPGPINEKLFF.

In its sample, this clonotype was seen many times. In DNA, the CDR3 is TGCGCCAGCAGCTTGTTGTCAGCCCAAGAGACCCAGTACTTC. Translated, it gives CASSLLSAQETQYF. The chain combines TRBV5-1 with TRBJ2-5, with D unclear. This CDR3 spans 14 amino acids. Trimming cost V 1 base and J 1 base, with 8 bases left between them. Germline assignment: CDR1 SGHRS and CDR2 YFSETQ.

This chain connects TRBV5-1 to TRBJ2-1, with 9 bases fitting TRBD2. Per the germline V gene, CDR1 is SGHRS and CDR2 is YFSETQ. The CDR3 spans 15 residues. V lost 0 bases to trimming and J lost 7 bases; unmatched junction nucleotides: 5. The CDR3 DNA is TGCGCCAGCAGCTTGGGGCGGGAGGGCTTTAATGAGCAGTTCTTC. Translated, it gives CASSLGREGFNEQFF.

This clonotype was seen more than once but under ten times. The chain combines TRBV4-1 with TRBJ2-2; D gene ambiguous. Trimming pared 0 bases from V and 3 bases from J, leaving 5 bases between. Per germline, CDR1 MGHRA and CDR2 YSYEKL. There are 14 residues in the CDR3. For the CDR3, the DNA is TGCGCCAGCAGCCAAGATGAGGACACCGGGGAGCTGTTTTTT. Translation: CASSQDEDTGELFF.

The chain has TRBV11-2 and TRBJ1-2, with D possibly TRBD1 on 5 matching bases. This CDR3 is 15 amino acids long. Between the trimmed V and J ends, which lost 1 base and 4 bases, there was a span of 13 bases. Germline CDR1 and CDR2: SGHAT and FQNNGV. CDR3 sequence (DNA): TGTGCCAGCAGCTTAGGGACATCGGGTGTCTATGGCTACACCTTC. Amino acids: CASSLGTSGVYGYTF.

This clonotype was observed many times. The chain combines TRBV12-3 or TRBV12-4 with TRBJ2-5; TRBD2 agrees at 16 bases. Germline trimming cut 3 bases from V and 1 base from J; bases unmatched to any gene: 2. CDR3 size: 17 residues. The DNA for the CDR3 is TGTGCCAGCAGTTTTGGGACTAGCGGGGGGGTCCAAGAGACCCAGTACTTC. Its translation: CASSFGTSGGVQETQYF.

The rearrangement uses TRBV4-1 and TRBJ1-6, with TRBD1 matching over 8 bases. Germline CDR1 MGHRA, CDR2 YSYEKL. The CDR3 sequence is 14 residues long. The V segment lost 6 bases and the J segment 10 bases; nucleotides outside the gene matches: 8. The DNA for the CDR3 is TGCGCCAGCAGGTCAACAGGGGGAGGGTCACCCCTCCACTTT. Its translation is CASRSTGGGSPLHF.

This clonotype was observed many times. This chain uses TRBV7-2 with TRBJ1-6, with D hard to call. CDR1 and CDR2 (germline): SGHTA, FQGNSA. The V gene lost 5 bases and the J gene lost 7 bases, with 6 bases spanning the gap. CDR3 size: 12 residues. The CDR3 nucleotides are TGTGCCAGCAGCCTACAGAATTCACCCCTCCACTTT. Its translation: CASSLQNSPLHF.

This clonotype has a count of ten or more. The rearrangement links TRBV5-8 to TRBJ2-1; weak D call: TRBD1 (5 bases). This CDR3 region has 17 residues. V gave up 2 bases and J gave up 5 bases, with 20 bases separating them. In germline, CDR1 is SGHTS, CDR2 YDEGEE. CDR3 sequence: CASSFQPDSLPHNEQFF. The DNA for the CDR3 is TGTGCCAGCAGCTTCCAACCCGACAGTCTCCCCCACAATGAGCAGTTCTTC.

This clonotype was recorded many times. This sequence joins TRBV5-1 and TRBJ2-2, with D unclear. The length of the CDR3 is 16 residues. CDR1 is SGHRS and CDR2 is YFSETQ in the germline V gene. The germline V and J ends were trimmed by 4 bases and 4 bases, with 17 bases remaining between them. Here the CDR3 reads CASSLGPVGSTGELFF. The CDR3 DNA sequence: TGCGCCAGCAGCCTCGGACCCGTGGGTAGCACCGGGGAGCTGTTTTTT.

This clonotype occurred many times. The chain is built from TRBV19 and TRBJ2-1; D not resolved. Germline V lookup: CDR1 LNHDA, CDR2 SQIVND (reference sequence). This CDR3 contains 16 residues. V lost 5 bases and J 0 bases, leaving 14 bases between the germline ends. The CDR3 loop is CASSPTRPISYNEQFF. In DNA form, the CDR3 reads TGTGCCAGTAGTCCCACTCGTCCTATCTCCTACAATGAGCAGTTCTTC.

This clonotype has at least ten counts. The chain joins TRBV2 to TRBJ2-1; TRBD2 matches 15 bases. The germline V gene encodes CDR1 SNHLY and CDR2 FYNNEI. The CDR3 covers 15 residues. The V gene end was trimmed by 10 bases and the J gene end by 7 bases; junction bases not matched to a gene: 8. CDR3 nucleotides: TGTGCCACTAAAGCGGGACTAGCGGGAGGAAATGAGCAGTTCTTC. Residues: CATKAGLAGGNEQFF. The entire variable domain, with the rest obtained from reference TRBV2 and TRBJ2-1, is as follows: EPEVTQTPSHQVTQMGQEVILRCVPISNHLYFYWYRQILGQKVEFLVSFYNNEISEKSEIFDDQFSVERPDGSNFTLKIRSTKLEDSAMYFCATKAGLAGGNEQFFGPGTRLTVL.

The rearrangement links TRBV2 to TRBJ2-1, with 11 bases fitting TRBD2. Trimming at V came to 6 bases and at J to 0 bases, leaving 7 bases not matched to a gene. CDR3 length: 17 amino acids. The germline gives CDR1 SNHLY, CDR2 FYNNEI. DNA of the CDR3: TGTGCCAGCAGAGCTACTAGCGGGGGCGTCTCCTACAATGAGCAGTTCTTC. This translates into CASRATSGGVSYNEQFF.

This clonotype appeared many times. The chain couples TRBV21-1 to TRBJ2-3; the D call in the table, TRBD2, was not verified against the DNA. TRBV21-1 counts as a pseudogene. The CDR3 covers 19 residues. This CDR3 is CASSSRGTSGGALSDTQYF. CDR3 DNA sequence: TGTGCCAGCAGTTCCAGAGGGACTAGCGGGGGGGCCTTATCAGATACGCAGTATTTT.